The clone carrying this TCR beta chain was seen many times. Its matching antigen is unknown. The method for making cDNA was 5'RACE, and it used 10-nucleotide random UMIs. From the 5' RACE reads, TCRdb called clonotypes with MiXCR, one entry per CDR3 protein. The sample yields some 66,000 distinct CDR3 sequences, about 3.4% seen once. This sample was taken from a study of neurological immune-mediated disorders. Per germline, CDR1 SGHRS and CDR2 YFSETQ. Trimming removed 4 bases from V and 0 bases from J; junction bases left unmatched: 5. This CDR3 contains 15 residues. Findings of the study overall: Falling below healthy controls, multiple sclerosis showed the least TCR clonal expansion, while HTLV-1-associated myelopathy showed the most.

This sequence originates from a man aged 40-49 years with multiple sclerosis. V and J are TRBV5-1 and TRBJ2-7; 9 positions match TRBD2. The sequenced material came from PBMCs. This CDR3 reads CASSTLAGSSYEQYF. CDR3 bases: TGCGCCAGCAGCACTCTAGCGGGGAGCTCCTACGAGCAGTACTTC.